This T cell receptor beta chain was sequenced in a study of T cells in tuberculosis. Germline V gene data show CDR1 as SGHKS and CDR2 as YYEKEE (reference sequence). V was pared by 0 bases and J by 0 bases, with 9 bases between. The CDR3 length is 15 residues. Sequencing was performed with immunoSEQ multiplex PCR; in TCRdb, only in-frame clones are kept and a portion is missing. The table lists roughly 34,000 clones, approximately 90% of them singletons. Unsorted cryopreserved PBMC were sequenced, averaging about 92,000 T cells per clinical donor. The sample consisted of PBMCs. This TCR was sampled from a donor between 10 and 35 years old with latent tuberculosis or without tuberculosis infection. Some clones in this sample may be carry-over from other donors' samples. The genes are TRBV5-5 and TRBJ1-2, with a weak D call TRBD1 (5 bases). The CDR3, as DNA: TGTGCCAGCAGCTTGGTTCAGGGTTCTAACTATGGCTACACCTTC. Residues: CASSLVQGSNYGYTF.